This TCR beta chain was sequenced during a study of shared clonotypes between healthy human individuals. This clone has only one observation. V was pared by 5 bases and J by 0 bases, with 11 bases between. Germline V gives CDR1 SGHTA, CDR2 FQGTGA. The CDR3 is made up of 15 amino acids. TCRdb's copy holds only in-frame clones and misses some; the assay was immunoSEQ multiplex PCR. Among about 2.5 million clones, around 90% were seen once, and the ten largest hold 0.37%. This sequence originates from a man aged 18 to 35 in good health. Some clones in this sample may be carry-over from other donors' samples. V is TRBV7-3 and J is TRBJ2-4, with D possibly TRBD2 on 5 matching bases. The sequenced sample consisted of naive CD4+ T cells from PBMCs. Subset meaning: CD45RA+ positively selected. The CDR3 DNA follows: TGTGCCAGCAGCCTAGCCGCCCAAGCCAAAAACATTCAGTACTTC. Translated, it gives CASSLAAQAKNIQYF.